This TCR beta chain was recorded in a study of T cells in Graves' hyperthyroidism and ophthalmopathy. Findings and limits, study-wide: Blood also carried most thyroid clonotypes expanded above 0.001. Ophthalmopathy was told apart from stable hyperthyroidism by a 13 V-J model.

Uncontrolled infection, other autoimmune disease, pregnancy or lactation excluded patients. This clonotype was counted many times. The antigen remains unidentified. CDR1 is MDHEN and CDR2 is SYDVKM in the germline V gene. The CDR3 is made up of 12 amino acids. Trimming pared 3 bases from V and 4 bases from J, leaving 5 bases between. Amplified TCR beta CDR3 regions derived from RNA transcripts. During a first-round RT-PCR of the TCR CDR3, the HTBI primer set was used. TCRdb recomputed calls from the multiplex PCR reads with MiXCR, one row per CDR3 protein. This sample has roughly 280,000 distinct CDR3 sequences, with approximately 15% found just once.

The source material was blood. This clonotype was sampled from an older woman with Graves' ophthalmopathy. The V call is TRBV28, the J call TRBJ2-3; D gene uncertain. In DNA, the CDR3 is TGTGCCAGCAGTTTGTTATCAGATACGCAGTATTTT. Translating gives CASSLLSDTQYF.